The 12 T cell receptor beta chains reported below all come from one sample, sequenced in a study of T-cell reconstitution after alpha-beta-depleted transplantation in children. Unique molecular identifiers were incorporated during preparation of the TCRbeta library. Using its own MiXCR run on the PCR reads, TCRdb lists one record per CDR3 protein. The data contain 280,000 or so distinct CDR3 sequences, 11% of them singletons. The specimen comprised peripheral blood, sampled 180 days after TCRalphabeta/CD19-depleted stem cell transplant. The receptors come from a male patient under 10 years old who had a stem cell transplant for chronic granulomatous disease, so the T cells may come from the graft donor.

This clonotype was detected many times. The chain is built from TRBV20-1 and TRBJ2-5; 11 positions agree with TRBD2. The J segment lost 7 bases and the V segment lost 3 bases, leaving 7 bases of the junction unmatched. Germline CDR1 and CDR2: DFQATT and SNEGSKA (reference sequence). This CDR3 region has 14 residues. CDR3 loop: CSASKPGLAGTQYF. The CDR3 DNA reads TGCAGTGCTAGTAAACCCGGACTAGCGGGGACCCAGTACTTC.

This clonotype was detected a few times. V gene TRBV15 combines with J gene TRBJ2-1; D is perhaps TRBD2 (5 bases). This CDR3 is built from 12 residues. V was shortened by 9 bases and J by 12 bases, with 18 bases between the two germline ends. Germline CDR1 and CDR2: LNHNV and YYDKDF (reference sequence). For the CDR3, the DNA is TGTGCCACTTCGGGGTTTGCGAGGGCGCAGTTCTTC. The encoded protein is CATSGFARAQFF.

This clonotype was seen repeatedly, ten times or more. The chain combines TRBV24-1 with TRBJ2-2, with 12 bases matching TRBD1. Germline assignment: CDR1 KGHDR and CDR2 SFDVKD. This CDR3 is built from 16 residues. V lost 0 bases to trimming and J lost 7 bases; unmatched junction nucleotides: 2. The CDR3 DNA reads TGTGCCACCAGTGATTTGGGGACAGGGGGCAACGGGGAGCTGTTTTTT. This sequence encodes CATSDLGTGGNGELFF.

In its sample, this clonotype was seen once. The conserved closing phenylalanine or tryptophan is absent in this CDR3, likely reflecting a read error. The chain uses TRBV12-3 or TRBV12-4 and TRBJ1-5; weak D call: TRBD1 (5 bases). The CDR3 has 15 residues. The V gene lost 3 bases and the J gene lost 6 bases, with 15 bases spanning the gap. CDR3 in amino acids: CASSFTSGSGQPQHL. Here the CDR3 DNA reads TGTGCCAGCAGTTTTACCTCAGGGTCCGGTCAGCCCCAGCATTTG.

The table lists this clonotype with many counts. The chain recombines TRBV7-6 with TRBJ1-6; D gene uncertain. The CDR3 consists of 16 residues. Per germline, CDR1 SGHVS and CDR2 FNYEAQ. The germline V and J ends were trimmed by 1 base and 8 bases, with 15 bases remaining between them. CDR3 sequence reads: CASSLDSSHFDSPLHF. The CDR3 DNA reads TGTGCCAGCAGCTTAGATAGCAGCCACTTCGATTCACCCCTCCACTTT. Combining the CDR3 with reference TRBV7-6 and TRBJ1-6 gives the whole variable domain GAGVSQSPRYKVTKRGQDVALRCDPISGHVSLYWYRQALGQGPEFLTYFNYEAQQDKSGLPNDRFSAERPEGSISTLTIQRTEQRDSAMYRCASSLDSSHFDSPLHFGNGTRLTVT.

The sample holds many counts of this clonotype. This sequence joins TRBV20-1 and TRBJ2-1; 8 nucleotides align to TRBD1. V lost 6 bases to trimming and J lost 4 bases; unmatched junction nucleotides: 8. CDR3 length: 14 amino acids. The germline CDR1 and CDR2 sequences are DFQATT and SNEGSKA (reference sequence). The CDR3: CSAIGTGGYNEQFF. The CDR3 coding sequence is TGCAGTGCAATTGGGACAGGCGGATACAATGAGCAGTTCTTC.

The sample holds a few counts of this clonotype. The V call is TRBV2, the J call TRBJ2-4; D remains unclear. The CDR3 has 15 amino acids. Germline lookup yields CDR1 SNHLY and CDR2 FYNNEI. V lost 5 bases to trimming and J lost 6 bases, with 17 bases between them. Written as DNA, the CDR3 is TGTGCCAGCAGTCCCGCCCGGGTATCGGGAAACATTCAGTACTTC. This sequence encodes CASSPARVSGNIQYF.

This clonotype was picked up many times. Here the CDR3 DNA reads TGCAGCGTTGAGAGCGGGAACCTTTACAATGAGCAGTTCTTC. This sequence encodes CSVESGNLYNEQFF. The chain employs TRBV29-1 and TRBJ2-1; 7 bases are a match to TRBD2. V was clipped by 3 bases and J by 4 bases; unmatched bases: 6. The CDR3 extends over 14 amino acids. Germline V lookup: CDR1 SQVTM, CDR2 ANQGSEA.

This clonotype appeared many times. The V call is TRBV12-3 or TRBV12-4, the J call TRBJ2-7; D uncertain. This CDR3 comprises 12 residues. V was clipped by 6 bases and J by 7 bases, with 13 bases between them. The CDR3 loop is CASSRTLGEQYF. The CDR3 DNA sequence: TGTGCCAGCAGCCGGACCTTGGGGGAGCAGTACTTC.

There are a few counts of this clonotype. This chain links TRBV7-9 with TRBJ2-1; the D is unclear. This CDR3 has 13 amino acids. Trimming pared 5 bases from V and 5 bases from J, leaving 10 bases between. In germline, CDR1 is SEHNR, CDR2 FQNEAQ (reference sequence). The CDR3 spells CASSPEFDNEQFF. CDR3 in DNA: TGTGCCAGCAGCCCCGAGTTCGACAATGAGCAGTTCTTC.

Many counts were recorded for this clonotype. The genes are TRBV5-5 and TRBJ1-3; maybe TRBD1 (5 bases). Per the germline V gene, CDR1 is SGHKS and CDR2 is YYEKEE (reference sequence). Trimming cost V 4 bases and J 4 bases, with 12 bases left between them. The CDR3 has 14 amino acids. The CDR3 coding sequence is TGTGCCAGCAGCCCCGGGACTCCCGGAAACACCATATATTTT. Its protein product is CASSPGTPGNTIYF.

With regard to this clonotype: A much larger clone lies a single base off, so this may be a read error. The V call is TRBV29-1, the J call TRBJ2-7, with D possibly being TRBD1 or TRBD2 (7 bases each). CDR3 length: 13 amino acids. CDR1 and CDR2 from the germline V gene are SQVTM and ANQGSEA. The V gene lost 6 bases and the J gene lost 3 bases, with 15 bases spanning the gap. The CDR3 DNA sequence: TGCAGCGTCGCAGACAGGGAGGGCTACGAGCAGTACTTC. It specifies CSVADREGYEQYF.